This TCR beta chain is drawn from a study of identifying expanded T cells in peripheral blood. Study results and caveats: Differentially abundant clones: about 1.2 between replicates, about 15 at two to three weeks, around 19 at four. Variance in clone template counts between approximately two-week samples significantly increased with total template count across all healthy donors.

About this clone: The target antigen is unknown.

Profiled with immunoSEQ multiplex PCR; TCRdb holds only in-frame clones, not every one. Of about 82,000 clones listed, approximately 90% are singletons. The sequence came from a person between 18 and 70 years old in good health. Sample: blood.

The CDR3 DNA is TGTGCCAGCAGCCCAAGGGATGGAGACAGCCGCTCTGGAAACACCATATATTTT. It is translated as CASSPRDGDSRSGNTIYF. V is TRBV7-8 and J is TRBJ1-3; a weak D match, TRBD1 (5 bases). V lost 5 bases and J lost 0, with 20 bases in between. The CDR3 is made up of 18 amino acids. Germline V CDR1 and CDR2: SGHVS, FQNEAQ.